This T cell receptor beta chain stems from a study of blood T cell repertoires in COVID-19. About the study: Researchers got acute and convalescent COVID-19 samples from the United States, Italy and Spain. PBMCs, B-cell-depleted T cells, or T cells provided the cDNA or gDNA that made up the material.

Data came from immunoSEQ multiplex PCR; TCRdb stores just in-frame clones and leaves some out. The table has about 190,000 clones, approximately 84% seen once. Trimming left V 5 bases short and J 2 bases short, with 17 bases between. From germline, CDR1 is SGHNT and CDR2 YYREEE (reference sequence). This CDR3 has 15 residues. The receptor was isolated from a woman aged 25 to 45 who had recovered from COVID-19. The material sequenced was PBMCs or T cells enriched from blood (not recorded which). The V gene is TRBV5-4, the J gene TRBJ2-7, with D perhaps TRBD2 (6 bases). The CDR3 loop is CASSLFGGTAYEQYF. DNA of the CDR3: TGTGCCAGCAGTCTGTTCGGCGGGACGGCCTACGAGCAGTACTTC.